This T cell receptor beta chain was documented in a study of shared T cell receptors in the human thymus. The repertoire was sequenced with immunoSEQ multiplex PCR; TCRdb's copy has only in-frame clones and lacks some. The sample yields hundreds of thousands of clones, 87% seen once. Germline V gives CDR1 SGHTA, CDR2 FQGNSA. V lost 5 bases to trimming and J lost 2 bases; unmatched junction nucleotides: 14. This CDR3 has 18 residues. This sample also appeared in a second study, on human thymus T cells. That report adds: Resections from corrective heart surgery provided thymus tissue.

The chain uses TRBV7-2 and TRBJ1-1; 10 bases align to TRBD1. This receptor was obtained from a boy under two years old with a congenital heart defect. Specimen: thymocytes. CDR3 region: CASSPRTGGVGFNTEAFF. CDR3 in DNA: TGTGCCAGCAGCCCTAGGACAGGGGGAGTAGGGTTTAACACTGAAGCTTTCTTT.